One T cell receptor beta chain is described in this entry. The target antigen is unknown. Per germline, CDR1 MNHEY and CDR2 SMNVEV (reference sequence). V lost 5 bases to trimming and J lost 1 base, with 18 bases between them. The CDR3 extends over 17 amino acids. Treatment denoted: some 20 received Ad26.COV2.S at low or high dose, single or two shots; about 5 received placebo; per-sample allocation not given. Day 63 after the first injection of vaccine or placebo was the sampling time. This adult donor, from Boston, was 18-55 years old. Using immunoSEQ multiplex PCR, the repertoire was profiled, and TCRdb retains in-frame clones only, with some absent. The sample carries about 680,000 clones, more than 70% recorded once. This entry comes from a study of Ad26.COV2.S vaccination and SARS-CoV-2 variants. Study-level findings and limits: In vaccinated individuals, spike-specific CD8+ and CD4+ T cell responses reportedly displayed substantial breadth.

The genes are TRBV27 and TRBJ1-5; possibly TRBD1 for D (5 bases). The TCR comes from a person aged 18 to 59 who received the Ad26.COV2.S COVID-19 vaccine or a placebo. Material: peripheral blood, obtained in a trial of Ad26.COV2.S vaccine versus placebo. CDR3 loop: CASSGTYYLGSNQPQHF. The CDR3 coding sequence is TGTGCCAGCAGTGGGACCTACTATCTTGGGAGCAATCAGCCCCAGCATTTT.